The 22 T cell receptor beta chains presented below share a single source sample, sequenced in a study of T cell responses to AZD1222 COVID-19 vaccine. TCRdb keeps only in-frame clones here, not all; method: immunoSEQ multiplex PCR. Of approximately 42,000 clones in the sample, about 87% were seen once. Here the sequenced sample was peripheral blood, taken 28 days after the second AZD1222 dose. Receptors originate from an adult who received the AZD1222 COVID-19 vaccine.

The sample holds one count of this clone. The chain recombines TRBV19 with TRBJ1-1; the D is unclear. The V end lost 7 bases, the J end lost 6 bases, and 6 bases lay between the germline ends. The CDR3 totals 10 residues. CDR1 and CDR2 (germline): LNHDA, SQIVND (reference sequence). The CDR3 DNA sequence: TGTGCCAGTAAAGGGCCTGAAGCTTTCTTT. Its protein product is CASKGPEAFF.

V usage is TRBV5-5 and J usage is TRBJ1-1; TRBD1 aligns across 9 bases. CDR1 is SGHKS, CDR2 YYEKEE, per germline (reference sequence). The CDR3 spans 16 residues. The ends lost 4 bases at V and 4 bases at J; junction bases unmatched: 11. The CDR3 nucleotides read TGTGCCAGCAGCCCGGCACCGGGGACAGGGCCCACTGAAGCTTTCTTT. Its translation: CASSPAPGTGPTEAFF.

V and J are TRBV7-8 and TRBJ2-7; no reliable D call. Germline assignment: CDR1 SGHVS and CDR2 FQNEAQ. Trimming shortened V by 3 bases and J by 3 bases, and 12 bases separated the two germline ends. The CDR3 has 14 residues. The CDR3 nucleotides are TGTGCCAGCAGCTTTTCGAGACGTAGCTACGAGCAGTACTTC. Residues: CASSFSRRSYEQYF.

This chain joins TRBV3-1 (or the pseudogene TRBV3-2) and TRBJ2-3; tentatively, D is TRBD2 (5 bases). Trimming took off 4 bases at V and 4 bases at J, with 12 bases between the two ends. The CDR3 is 14 amino acids. CDR1 and CDR2 (germline): LGHDT, YNNKEL (reference sequence). Here the CDR3 reads CASSRSGGPDTQYF. The CDR3, as DNA: TGTGCCAGCAGCCGGAGCGGAGGACCAGATACGCAGTATTTT.

This clone was seen a single time. The chain links TRBV18 to TRBJ2-2; D is tentatively TRBD1 or TRBD2 (5 bases each). The CDR3 loop spans 15 amino acids. V was trimmed by 5 bases and J by 0 bases, leaving 10 bases between them. Germline V gene sequence: CDR1 KGHSH, CDR2 LQKENI. The CDR3 nucleotides are TGTGCCAGCTCATCGGGACGGGCGAACACCGGGGAGCTGTTTTTT. Its protein product is CASSSGRANTGELFF.

The chain links TRBV5-1 to TRBJ1-1; 9 bases fit TRBD1. Germline values: CDR1 SGHRS, CDR2 YFSETQ. Trimming removed 0 bases from V and 4 bases from J; junction bases left unmatched: 7. The CDR3 sequence is 16 residues long. In DNA, the CDR3 is TGCGCCAGCAGCTTGGGATTCAGACAGGGGGGCACTGAAGCTTTCTTT. As protein: CASSLGFRQGGTEAFF. Variable domain in full (rest from reference TRBV5-1 and TRBJ1-1): KAGVTQTPRYLIKTRGQQVTLSCSPISGHRSVSWYQQTPGQGLQFLFEYFSETQRNKGNFPGRFSGRQFSNSRSEMNVSTLELGDSALYLCASSLGFRQGGTEAFFGQGTRLTVV.

This chain connects TRBV21-1 to TRBJ2-1; TRBD2 is taken as the D call from the table, unchecked against the DNA. TRBV21-1 is designated a pseudogene. The CDR3 length is 16 residues. The CDR3 nucleotides read TGTGCCAGCAGCAAGGGGGGAAGCGGGGAGGTAGGTGAGCAGTTCTTC. Residues: CASSKGGSGEVGEQFF.

The chain has TRBV28 and TRBJ2-7; 14 nucleotides line up with TRBD2. CDR1 is MDHEN, CDR2 SYDVKM, per germline. V gave up 3 bases and J gave up 0 bases; unmatched junction bases: 13. The CDR3 is 20 residues long. This chain's CDR3 is CASSFPAGGTSGRFSYEQYF. In DNA, the CDR3 is TGTGCCAGCAGTTTTCCCGCAGGTGGGACTAGCGGGAGATTCTCCTACGAGCAGTACTTC.

The chain couples TRBV3-1 (or the pseudogene TRBV3-2) to TRBJ2-7; D is possibly TRBD1 or TRBD2 (5 bases each). Between the trimmed V and J ends, which lost 5 bases and 6 bases, there was a span of 26 bases. The germline CDR1 and CDR2 sequences are LGHDT and YNNKEL (reference sequence). This CDR3 region has 17 residues. CDR3 sequence reads: CASSGLTTGTRASEQYF. The DNA for the CDR3 is TGTGCCAGCAGCGGCCTGACCACCGGGACCCGCGCCTCCGAGCAGTACTTC.

In nucleotides, the CDR3 is TGTGCCAGCAGCTTATCAGGGGCCAACACTGAAGCTTTCTTT. As protein: CASSLSGANTEAFF. The genes are TRBV7-8 and TRBJ1-1; TRBD1 might be the D (6 bases). From germline, CDR1 is SGHVS and CDR2 FQNEAQ. V was clipped by 2 bases and J by 2 bases, with 9 bases between them. This CDR3 is built from 14 residues.

This chain joins TRBV9 and TRBJ1-4, with 8 bases aligning to TRBD1. Trimming removed 3 bases from V and 8 bases from J; junction bases left unmatched: 9. The CDR3 extends over 15 amino acids. Germline V lookup: CDR1 SGDLS, CDR2 YYNGEE. CDR3 DNA sequence: TGTGCCAGCAGCGCCATGACAGGGGCCGGGGAAAAACTGTTTTTT. Protein: CASSAMTGAGEKLFF.

V gene TRBV5-6 combines with J gene TRBJ1-3; D gene ambiguous. The CDR3 extends over 17 amino acids. With 4 bases removed from V and 1 base from J, the gap between germline ends came to 18 bases. Germline assignment: CDR1 SGHDT and CDR2 YYEEEE. CDR3 loop: CASSPPAGLRSGNTIYF. The CDR3 DNA follows: TGTGCCAGCAGCCCGCCGGCAGGTTTGCGATCTGGAAACACCATATATTTT.

This clone was seen only a few times. V gene TRBV19 combines with J gene TRBJ2-7, with a tentative D call TRBD1 (5 bases). Germline CDR1 reads LNHDA; CDR2 reads SQIVND (reference sequence). The germline V and J ends were trimmed by 0 bases and 0 bases, with 9 bases remaining between them. The CDR3 extends over 15 amino acids. The CDR3 is CASSIDRDSSYEQYF. The CDR3 DNA reads as TGTGCCAGTAGTATAGATCGCGACAGCTCCTACGAGCAGTACTTC.

V and J are TRBV6-1 and TRBJ2-5; tentatively, D is TRBD1 or TRBD2 (5 bases each). Trimming pared 2 bases from V and 2 bases from J, leaving 12 bases between. The CDR3 consists of 15 residues. Germline assignment: CDR1 MNHNS and CDR2 SASEGT. The CDR3 DNA reads as TGTGCCAGCAGTGAAATGGGGACGGAACAAGAGACCCAGTACTTC. Its protein is CASSEMGTEQETQYF.

There are a few counts of this clone. CDR3 protein: CASSSWTGEPQHF. The CDR3 DNA follows: TGTGCCAGCAGCTCTTGGACCGGGGAGCCCCAGCATTTT. The chain uses TRBV3-1 (or the pseudogene TRBV3-2) and TRBJ1-5; D is undetermined. The CDR3 spans 13 residues. Germline-derived CDR1 and CDR2 are LGHDT and YNNKEL (reference sequence). The V and J ends lost 5 bases and 8 bases respectively, with 13 bases between them.

Here the CDR3 DNA reads TGCGCCAGCAGCTTGGGCGGACAGGGGGCGTTGTACGAGCAGTACTTC. It codes for CASSLGGQGALYEQYF. The chain combines TRBV5-1 with TRBJ2-7, with 11 positions matching TRBD1. CDR3 length equals 16 residues. Germline-derived CDR1 and CDR2 are SGHRS and YFSETQ. V dropped 0 bases and J dropped 4; count of bases not matched to a gene: 6.

The CDR3, as DNA: TGTGCCAGCAGGCCGACAGGGGGCCATGGGGCCAACGTCCTGACTTTC. Amino acid sequence: CASRPTGGHGANVLTF. The V call is TRBV2, the J call TRBJ2-6; 10 positions match TRBD1. V trimming: 6 bases; J trimming: 3 bases; junction bases outside the gene matches: 5. CDR1 is SNHLY and CDR2 is FYNNEI in the germline V gene. This CDR3 has 16 residues.

The J gene is TRBJ2-5, the V gene TRBV6-4, with D uncertain. V was shortened by 5 bases and J by 5 bases, with 12 bases between the two germline ends. This CDR3 spans 13 amino acids. Germline CDR1 reads MRHNA; CDR2 reads SNTAGT. Here the CDR3 reads CASSPPFYETQYF. The CDR3 nucleotides are TGTGCCAGCAGTCCTCCCTTTTACGAGACCCAGTACTTC.

This sequence joins TRBV5-1 and TRBJ2-6; D gene uncertain. Germline V CDR1 and CDR2: SGHRS, YFSETQ. This CDR3 spans 15 amino acids. V was cut by 3 bases and J by 1 base, with 8 bases left in between. The CDR3 sequence: CASSSPESGANVLTF. For the CDR3, the DNA is TGCGCCAGCAGCTCACCGGAGTCTGGGGCCAACGTCCTGACTTTC.

The table lists this clone with a count of one. The chain is built from TRBV6-1 and TRBJ2-7; TRBD1 matches 9 bases. The V segment lost 1 base and the J segment 2 bases; nucleotides outside the gene matches: 0. The CDR3 length is 14 residues. Germline loops: CDR1 MNHNS, CDR2 SASEGT. CDR3 sequence (DNA): TGTGCCAGCAGTGAAGGGACAGGGGCCTACGAGCAGTACTTC. Its protein is CASSEGTGAYEQYF.

The genes are TRBV2 and TRBJ1-2; 12 nucleotides agree with TRBD1. This CDR3 has 15 amino acids. CDR1 and CDR2 from the germline V gene are SNHLY and FYNNEI. Unmatched junction bases numbered 7, after V lost 8 bases and J lost 3 bases. CDR3 residues: CASWGQGARDYGYTF. In DNA, the CDR3 is TGTGCCAGCTGGGGACAGGGGGCACGGGACTATGGCTACACCTTC.

The genes are TRBV4-2 and TRBJ1-6; D gene ambiguous. Deletions cut 0 bases from V and 5 bases from J, with 5 bases between. The CDR3 length is 14 residues. CDR1 is LGHNA and CDR2 is YNFKEQ in the germline V gene. The CDR3 reads CASSQDNHNSPLHF. The DNA for the CDR3 is TGTGCCAGCAGCCAAGATAATCATAATTCACCCCTCCACTTT.